The 3 T cell receptor beta chains below all came from one sample that was sequenced in a study of blood T cell repertoires in COVID-19. Libraries were prepared by immunoSEQ multiplex PCR; TCRdb keeps only in-frame clonotypes and omits some of them. The sample lists approximately 460,000 clones, roughly 87% occurring once. Sequenced sample: peripheral blood. The source of these receptors is a man aged 18 to 30 with COVID-19, enrolled during active disease.

This chain links TRBV5-1 with TRBJ2-5; a possible D gene is TRBD1 (5 bases). Germline V gene lookup returns CDR1 SGHRS and CDR2 YFSETQ. Between the trimmed V and J ends, which lost 0 bases and 3 bases, there was a span of 9 bases. This CDR3 has 14 residues. CDR3 sequence: CASSLGVREETQYF. As DNA, the CDR3 is TGCGCCAGCAGCTTGGGAGTCAGGGAAGAGACCCAGTACTTC.

The chain uses TRBV9 and TRBJ2-1; tentatively, D is TRBD2 (6 bases). V lost 4 bases, J lost 3 bases, and 17 bases lay in between. The CDR3 length is 16 residues. Germline V gene lookup returns CDR1 SGDLS and CDR2 YYNGEE. CDR3 sequence reads: CASSPADWGDYNEQFF. CDR3 bases: TGTGCCAGCAGCCCGGCCGACTGGGGGGACTACAATGAGCAGTTCTTC.

The rearrangement uses TRBV4-1 and TRBJ2-2; the D is unclear. V lost 3 bases to trimming and J lost 1 base, with 6 bases between them. CDR3 length equals 14 residues. In germline, CDR1 is MGHRA, CDR2 YSYEKL. CDR3 in amino acids: CASSQSKNTGELFF. CDR3 in DNA: TGCGCCAGCAGCCAGAGCAAGAACACCGGGGAGCTGTTTTTT.